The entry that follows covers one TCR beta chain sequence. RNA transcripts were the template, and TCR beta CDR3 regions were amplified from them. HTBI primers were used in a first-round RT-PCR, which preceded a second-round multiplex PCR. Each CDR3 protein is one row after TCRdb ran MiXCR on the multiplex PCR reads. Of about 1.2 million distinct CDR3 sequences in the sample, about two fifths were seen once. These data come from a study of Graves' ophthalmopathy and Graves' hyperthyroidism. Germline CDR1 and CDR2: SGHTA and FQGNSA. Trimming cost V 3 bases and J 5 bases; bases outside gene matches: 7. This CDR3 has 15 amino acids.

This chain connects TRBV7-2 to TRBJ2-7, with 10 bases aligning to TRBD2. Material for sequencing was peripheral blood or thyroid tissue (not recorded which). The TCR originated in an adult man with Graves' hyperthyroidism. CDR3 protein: CASSLRLAGGNEQYF. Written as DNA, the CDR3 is TGTGCCAGCAGCTTGAGGTTAGCGGGGGGTAACGAGCAGTACTTC.